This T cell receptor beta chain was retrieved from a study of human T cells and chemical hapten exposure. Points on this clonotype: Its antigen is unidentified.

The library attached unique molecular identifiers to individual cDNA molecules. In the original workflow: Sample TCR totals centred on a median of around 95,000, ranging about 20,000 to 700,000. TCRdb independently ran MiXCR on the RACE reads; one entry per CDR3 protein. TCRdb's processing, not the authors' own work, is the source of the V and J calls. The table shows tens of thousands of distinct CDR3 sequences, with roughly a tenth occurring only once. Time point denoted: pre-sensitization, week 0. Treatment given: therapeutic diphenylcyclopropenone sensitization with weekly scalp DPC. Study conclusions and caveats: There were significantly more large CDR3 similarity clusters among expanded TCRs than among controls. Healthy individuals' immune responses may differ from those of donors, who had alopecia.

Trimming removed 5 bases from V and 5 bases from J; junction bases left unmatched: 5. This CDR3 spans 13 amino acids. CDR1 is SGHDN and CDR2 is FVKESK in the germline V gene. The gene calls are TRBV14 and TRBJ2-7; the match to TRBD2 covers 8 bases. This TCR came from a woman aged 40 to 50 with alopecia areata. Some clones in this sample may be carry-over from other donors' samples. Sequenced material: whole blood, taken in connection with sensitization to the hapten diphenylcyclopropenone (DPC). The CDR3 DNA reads TGTGCCAGCAGCGGACTAGCAGTGAACGAGCAGTACTTC. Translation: CASSGLAVNEQYF.